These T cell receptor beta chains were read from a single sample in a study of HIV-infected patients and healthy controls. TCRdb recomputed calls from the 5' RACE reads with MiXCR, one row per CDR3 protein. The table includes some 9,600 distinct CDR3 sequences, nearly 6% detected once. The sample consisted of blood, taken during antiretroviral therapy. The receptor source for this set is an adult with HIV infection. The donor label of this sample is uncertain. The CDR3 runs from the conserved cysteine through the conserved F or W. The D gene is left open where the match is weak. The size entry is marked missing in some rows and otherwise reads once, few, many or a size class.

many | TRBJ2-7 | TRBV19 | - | CASSMLGQIYEQYF | TGTGCCAGTAGTATGCTAGGACAGATATACGAGCAGTACTTC
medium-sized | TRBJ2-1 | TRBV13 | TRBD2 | CATGGAYNEQFF | TGTGCCACCGGGGGGGCCTACAATGAGCAGTTCTTC
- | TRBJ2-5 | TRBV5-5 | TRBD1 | CASSPSPTGEETQYF | TGTGCCAGCAGCCCGAGCCCGACAGGGGAAGAGACCCAGTACTTC
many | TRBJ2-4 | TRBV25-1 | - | CASSESGVAAKNIQYF | TGTGCCAGCAGTGAATCAGGGGTCGCAGCCAAAAACATTCAGTACTTC
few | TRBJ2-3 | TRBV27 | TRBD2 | CASSFPTSGGASDTQYF | TGTGCCAGCAGTTTCCCTACTAGCGGGGGGGCTTCAGATACGCAGTATTTT
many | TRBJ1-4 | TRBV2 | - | CASSARGVELFF | TGTGCCAGCAGTGCGAGGGGAGTGGAACTGTTTTTT
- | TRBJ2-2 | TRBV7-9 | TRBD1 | CASRPRGLNTGELFF | TGTGCCAGCAGGCCCAGGGGGCTTAACACCGGGGAGCTGTTTTTT
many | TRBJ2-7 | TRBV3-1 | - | CASSLNLLGLEQYF | TGTGCCAGCAGCCTCAACTTGTTGGGTCTGGAGCAGTACTTC
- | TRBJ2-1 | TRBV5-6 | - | CASTRVVGFEQFF | TGTGCCAGCACCAGGGTAGTGGGCTTTGAGCAGTTCTTC
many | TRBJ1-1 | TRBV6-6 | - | CASRLTAGTEAFF | TGTGCCAGTAGGTTGACAGCGGGCACTGAAGCTTTCTTT
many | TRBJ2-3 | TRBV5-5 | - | CASSLALDTQYF | TGTGCCAGCAGCCTAGCGTTAGATACGCAGTATTTT
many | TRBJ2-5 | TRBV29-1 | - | CSARTHQETQYF | TGCAGCGCTAGAACACACCAAGAGACCCAGTACTTC
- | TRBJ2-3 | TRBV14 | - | CASSHWDSITDTQYF | TGTGCCAGCAGCCATTGGGACTCAATCACAGATACGCAGTATTTT
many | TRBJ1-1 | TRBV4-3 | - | CASSQDYPSRNTEAFF | TGCGCCAGCAGCCAAGATTACCCAAGCAGGAACACTGAAGCTTTCTTT
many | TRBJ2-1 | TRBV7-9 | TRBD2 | CASSFLLTSGTYNEQFF | TGTGCCAGCAGCTTCCTACTAACTAGCGGGACGTACAATGAGCAGTTCTTC
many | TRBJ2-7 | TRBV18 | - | CASSPPVREVGQYF | TGTGCCAGCTCACCACCGGTAAGGGAAGTAGGGCAGTACTTC
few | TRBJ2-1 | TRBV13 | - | CASSETNNEQFF | TGTGCCAGCAGCGAAACGAACAATGAGCAGTTCTTC
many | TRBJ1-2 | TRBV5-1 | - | CASSTGPSAYGYTF | TGCGCCAGCAGCACAGGGCCATCTGCCTATGGCTACACCTTC
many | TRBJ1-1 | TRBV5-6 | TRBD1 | CASSLPRTGGMEAFF | TGTGCCAGCAGCCTCCCCCGGACAGGGGGCATGGAAGCTTTCTTT
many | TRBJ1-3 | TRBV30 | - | CAWSVPHTGRNTIYF | TGTGCCTGGAGTGTACCCCACACCGGCCGAAACACCATATATTTT
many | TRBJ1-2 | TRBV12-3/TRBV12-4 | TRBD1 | CASSPRQGASDGYTF | TGTGCCAGCTCCCCCCGACAGGGGGCGAGTGATGGCTACACCTTC
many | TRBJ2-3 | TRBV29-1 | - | CSVEVQGPNTDTQYF | TGCAGCGTTGAGGTGCAGGGGCCGAACACAGATACGCAGTATTTT
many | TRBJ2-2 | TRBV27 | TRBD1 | CASSQQGRTGELFF | TGTGCCAGCAGTCAACAGGGGCGAACCGGGGAGCTGTTTTTT
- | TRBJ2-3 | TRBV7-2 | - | CASREGGGTDTQYF | TGTGCCAGCAGAGAAGGGGGGGGTACAGATACGCAGTATTTT
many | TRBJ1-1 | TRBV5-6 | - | CASSLESEGNTEAFF | TGTGCCAGCAGCTTGGAAAGTGAGGGGAACACTGAAGCTTTCTTT
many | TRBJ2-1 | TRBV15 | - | CATSRDLKGRTMWFF | TGTGCCACCAGCAGAGATCTTAAAGGGCGGACTATGTGGTTCTTC
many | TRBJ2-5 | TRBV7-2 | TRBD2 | CASSLGRAGGYPETQYF | TGTGCCAGCAGTCTAGGGCGAGCGGGAGGGTATCCGGAGACCCAGTACTTC
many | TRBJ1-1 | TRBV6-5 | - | CASSYFVNTEAFF | TGTGCCAGCAGTTACTTCGTGAACACTGAAGCTTTCTTT
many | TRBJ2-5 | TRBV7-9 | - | CASSLISGGGETQYF | TGTGCCAGCAGCTTAATCTCAGGAGGGGGGGAGACCCAGTACTTC
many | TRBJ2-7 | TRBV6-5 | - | CASSRDLYEQYF | TGTGCCAGCAGTCGGGACCTCTACGAGCAGTACTTC
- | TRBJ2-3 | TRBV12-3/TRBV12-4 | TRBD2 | CASSFGAGGPIGDTQYF | TGTGCCAGCAGTTTTGGAGCGGGGGGGCCGATAGGAGATACGCAGTATTTT
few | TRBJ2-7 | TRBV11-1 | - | CASSLVATYEQYF | TGTGCCAGCAGCTTAGTGGCCACCTACGAGCAGTACTTC
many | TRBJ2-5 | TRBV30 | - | CAWNLVRGKTQYF | TGTGCCTGGAACCTCGTCCGCGGCAAGACCCAGTACTTC
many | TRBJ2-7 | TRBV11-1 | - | CASSLAGDTVVQYF | TGTGCCAGCAGCTTAGCAGGGGACACAGTGGTGCAGTACTTC
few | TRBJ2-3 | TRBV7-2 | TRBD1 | CASSPGTGGDTQYF | TGTGCCAGCAGCCCGGGGACAGGGGGAGATACGCAGTATTTT
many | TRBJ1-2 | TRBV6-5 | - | CASTQGTYGYTF | TGTGCCAGCACTCAGGGGACCTATGGCTACACCTTC
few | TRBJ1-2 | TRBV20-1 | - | CSAREAGLYGYTF | TGCAGTGCTAGAGAGGCGGGATTATATGGCTACACCTTC
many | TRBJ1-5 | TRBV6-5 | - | CASSGSGDGNQPQHF | TGTGCCAGCAGTGGATCAGGGGATGGCAATCAGCCCCAGCATTTT
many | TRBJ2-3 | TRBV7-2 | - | CASSLTDGGPWDTQYF | TGTGCCAGCAGCTTAACAGACGGGGGGCCCTGGGATACGCAGTATTTT
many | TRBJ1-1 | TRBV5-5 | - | CASSFPGNTEAFF | TGTGCCAGCAGCTTCCCAGGTAACACTGAAGCTTTCTTT
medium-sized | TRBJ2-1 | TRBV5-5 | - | CASSLGAYNEQFF | TGTGCCAGCAGCTTGGGAGCCTACAATGAGCAGTTCTTC
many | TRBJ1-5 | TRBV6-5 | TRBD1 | CASRAGGSNQPQHF | TGTGCCAGCAGGGCAGGGGGAAGCAATCAGCCCCAGCATTTT
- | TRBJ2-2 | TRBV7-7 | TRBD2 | CASTSGGDTGELFF | TGTGCCAGCACCTCGGGGGGGGACACCGGGGAGCTGTTTTTT
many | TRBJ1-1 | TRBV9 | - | CASSAGGTEAFF | TGTGCCAGCAGCGCCGGGGGGACTGAAGCTTTCTTT
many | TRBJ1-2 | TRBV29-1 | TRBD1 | CSVERTGSGYTF | TGCAGCGTTGAACGGACAGGGTCGGGCTACACCTTC
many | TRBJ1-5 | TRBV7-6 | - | CASSSRVDQPQHF | TGTGCCAGCAGCTCCAGGGTTGACCAGCCCCAGCATTTT
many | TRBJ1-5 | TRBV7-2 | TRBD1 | CASSLAGTGNNQPQHF | TGTGCCAGCAGCTTAGCGGGGACAGGAAACAATCAGCCCCAGCATTTT
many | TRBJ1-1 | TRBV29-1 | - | CSGLNTEAFF | TGCAGCGGGCTGAACACTGAAGCTTTCTTT
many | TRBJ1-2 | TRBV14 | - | CASSQVASYGYTF | TGTGCCAGCAGCCAAGTCGCCAGCTATGGCTACACCTTC
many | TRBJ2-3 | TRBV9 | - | CASSAGTPVTDTQYF | TGTGCCAGCAGCGCCGGAACGCCCGTCACAGATACGCAGTATTTT
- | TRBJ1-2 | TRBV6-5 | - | CASSSDRHTYGYTF | TGTGCCAGCAGTTCAGACAGACACACCTATGGCTACACCTTC
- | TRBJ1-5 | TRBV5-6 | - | CASSHLRGDSNQPQHF | TGTGCCAGCAGCCACCTCAGGGGTGATAGCAATCAGCCCCAGCATTTT
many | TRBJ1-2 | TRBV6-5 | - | CATRQTNYGYTF | TGTGCCACCAGGCAGACAAACTATGGCTACACCTTC
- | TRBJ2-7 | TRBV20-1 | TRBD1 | CSASRGRDEQYF | TGCAGTGCGAGCAGGGGGCGCGACGAGCAGTACTTC
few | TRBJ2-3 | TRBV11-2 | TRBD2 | CASSLVPSGGVSTDTQYF | TGTGCCAGCAGCTTAGTCCCTAGCGGGGGGGTTAGCACAGATACGCAGTATTTT
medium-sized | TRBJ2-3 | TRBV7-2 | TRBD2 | CASSLVFGAGEGTQYF | TGTGCCAGCAGCTTAGTTTTCGGAGCGGGAGAAGGTACGCAGTATTTT
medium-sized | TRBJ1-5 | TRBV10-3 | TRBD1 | CAISERGTGDNQPQHF | TGTGCCATCAGTGAGCGTGGGACAGGAGATAATCAGCCCCAGCATTTT
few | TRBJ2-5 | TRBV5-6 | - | CASSFAKAPQETQYF | TGTGCCAGCAGCTTTGCCAAAGCCCCCCAAGAGACCCAGTACTTC
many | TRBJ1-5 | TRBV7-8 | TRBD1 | CASSLADRGANQPQHF | TGTGCCAGCAGCTTAGCGGACAGGGGTGCCAATCAGCCCCAGCATTTT